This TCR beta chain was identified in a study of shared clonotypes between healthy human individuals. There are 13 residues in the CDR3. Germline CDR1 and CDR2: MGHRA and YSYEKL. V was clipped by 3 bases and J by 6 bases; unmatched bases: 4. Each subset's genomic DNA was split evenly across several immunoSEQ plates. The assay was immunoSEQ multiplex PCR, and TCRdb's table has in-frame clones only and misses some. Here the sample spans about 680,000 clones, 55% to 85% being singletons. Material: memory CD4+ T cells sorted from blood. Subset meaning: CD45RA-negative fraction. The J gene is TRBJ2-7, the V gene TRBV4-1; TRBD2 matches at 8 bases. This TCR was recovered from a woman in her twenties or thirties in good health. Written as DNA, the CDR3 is TGCGCCAGCAGCCAGGGACTAGTGCGCGAGCAGTACTTC. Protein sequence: CASSQGLVREQYF.